This TCR beta chain was sequenced in a study of post-analysis software for immune sequencing data. Broader study findings: Patients carried a handful of TRBV segments more frequently than controls did, and TRBV5-6, TRBV5-1 and TRBV20-1 were among them.

V shed 6 bases, J shed 9 bases, and the junction held 11 bases outside the gene matches. There are 15 residues in the CDR3. Libraries were made from TCR beta cDNA, and they carried unique molecular identifiers. MiXCR, applied by TCRdb to the PCR reads, yields one record per CDR3 protein. The sample contains about 760,000 distinct CDR3 sequences, 25% to 30% of which appear only once. This clonotype came up many times. Its antigen is currently unknown. This clonotype was sampled from a girl between 5 and 17 years old with multiple sclerosis. The source material was blood. The rearrangement uses TRBV12-3 or TRBV12-4 and TRBJ2-1; 10 nucleotides align to TRBD2. The CDR3 loop reads CASSQLAGVYGEQFF. CDR3 nucleotides: TGTGCCAGCAGCCAGCTAGCGGGGGTTTACGGTGAGCAGTTCTTC.